This is a list of T cell receptor beta chains from one sample in a study of cytomegalovirus exposure and HLA in healthy donors. Some clones are missing from TCRdb's copy, which holds only in-frame ones; the method was immunoSEQ multiplex PCR. Here the sample spans 100,000 or so clones, about 70% being singletons. Input material: PBMCs. Source of these receptors: a man in his thirties or forties in good health and CMV-seronegative. Both conserved end residues are part of each CDR3. The order of the fields is CDR3 length, V gene, J gene, clone size, D gene, CDR3 protein, CDR3 DNA. A D gene is named only where the DNA matches it firmly. A clone size is listed for some rows: how often the clone was seen (once, few, many), or a class if it is expanded.

CDR3 length: 14; V gene: TRBV10-3; J gene: TRBJ2-7; clone size: -; D gene: -; CDR3 protein: CASFAGRPQNEQYF; CDR3 DNA: TGTGCCAGCTTTGCGGGACGCCCTCAGAACGAGCAGTACTTC
CDR3 length: 16; V gene: TRBV4-1; J gene: TRBJ2-5; clone size: -; D gene: TRBD1; CDR3 protein: CASSQDQGQGVETQYF; CDR3 DNA: TGCGCCAGCAGCCAAGATCAAGGACAGGGAGTGGAGACCCAGTACTTC
CDR3 length: 15; V gene: TRBV19; J gene: TRBJ1-4; clone size: -; D gene: -; CDR3 protein: CASSLQGPGNEKLFF; CDR3 DNA: TGTGCCAGTAGTTTACAGGGCCCTGGTAATGAAAAACTGTTTTTT
CDR3 length: 15; V gene: TRBV29-1; J gene: TRBJ2-1; clone size: -; D gene: TRBD1; CDR3 protein: CSVPLGRTGGNEQFF; CDR3 DNA: TGCAGCGTTCCTTTGGGGCGGACAGGGGGCAATGAGCAGTTCTTC
CDR3 length: 15; V gene: TRBV4-1; J gene: TRBJ2-3; clone size: -; D gene: TRBD2; CDR3 protein: CASSQATSGGDTQYF; CDR3 DNA: TGCGCCAGCAGCCAAGCAACTAGCGGGGGTGATACGCAGTATTTT
CDR3 length: 15; V gene: TRBV4-1; J gene: TRBJ2-7; clone size: once; D gene: TRBD1; CDR3 protein: CASSPRTGQFYEQYF; CDR3 DNA: TGCGCCAGCAGCCCAAGGACGGGACAGTTCTACGAGCAGTACTTC
CDR3 length: 13; V gene: TRBV14; J gene: TRBJ1-1; clone size: -; D gene: -; CDR3 protein: CASSLQGNTEAFF; CDR3 DNA: TGTGCCAGCAGCCTACAGGGGAACACTGAAGCTTTCTTT
CDR3 length: 15; V gene: TRBV7-8; J gene: TRBJ1-1; clone size: -; D gene: -; CDR3 protein: CASSLGPGIGTEAFF; CDR3 DNA: TGTGCCAGCAGCTTAGGGCCAGGGATAGGGACTGAAGCTTTCTTT
CDR3 length: 15; V gene: TRBV5-1; J gene: TRBJ1-1; clone size: -; D gene: -; CDR3 protein: CASSRLTGGDTEAFF; CDR3 DNA: TGCGCCAGCAGCCGTCTGACAGGTGGGGACACTGAAGCTTTCTTT
CDR3 length: 14; V gene: TRBV30; J gene: TRBJ1-1; clone size: -; D gene: -; CDR3 protein: CAWKGGFRRTEAFF; CDR3 DNA: TGTGCCTGGAAAGGGGGTTTCCGTCGGACTGAAGCTTTCTTT
CDR3 length: 12; V gene: TRBV6-5; J gene: TRBJ2-7; clone size: -; D gene: -; CDR3 protein: CASSPGLYEQYF; CDR3 DNA: TGTGCCAGCAGCCCGGGACTCTACGAGCAGTACTTC
CDR3 length: 13; V gene: TRBV11-2; J gene: TRBJ1-1; clone size: few; D gene: TRBD1; CDR3 protein: CASSLDRTTEAFF; CDR3 DNA: TGTGCCAGCAGCTTGGACAGGACCACTGAAGCTTTCTTT
CDR3 length: 12; V gene: TRBV5-1; J gene: TRBJ2-1; clone size: -; D gene: -; CDR3 protein: CASRTPYNEQFF; CDR3 DNA: TGCGCCAGCAGGACACCTTACAATGAGCAGTTCTTC
CDR3 length: 17; V gene: TRBV4-1; J gene: TRBJ2-1; clone size: -; D gene: TRBD2; CDR3 protein: CASSQALAGDGLNEQFF; CDR3 DNA: TGCGCCAGCAGCCAGGCCTTAGCGGGAGACGGTCTGAATGAGCAGTTCTTC
CDR3 length: 12; V gene: TRBV7-2; J gene: TRBJ2-2; clone size: -; D gene: -; CDR3 protein: CGWESQQMELFF; CDR3 DNA: TGTGGTTGGGAGAGTCAGCAGATGGAGCTGTTTTTT
CDR3 length: 14; V gene: TRBV19; J gene: TRBJ1-4; clone size: -; D gene: TRBD1; CDR3 protein: CASSSGTGSEKLFF; CDR3 DNA: TGTGCCAGTAGTTCCGGGACAGGGAGTGAAAAACTGTTTTTT
CDR3 length: 12; V gene: TRBV5-6; J gene: TRBJ2-1; clone size: -; D gene: -; CDR3 protein: CASSHRENEQFF; CDR3 DNA: TGTGCCAGCAGCCATAGAGAAAATGAGCAGTTCTTC
CDR3 length: 13; V gene: TRBV19; J gene: TRBJ2-1; clone size: -; D gene: -; CDR3 protein: CASEEGPYNEQFF; CDR3 DNA: TGTGCCTCGGAGGAGGGCCCCTACAATGAGCAGTTCTTC
CDR3 length: 15; V gene: TRBV5-6; J gene: TRBJ1-2; clone size: once; D gene: TRBD1; CDR3 protein: CASSLPAGGAYGYTF; CDR3 DNA: TGTGCCAGCAGCTTGCCTGCAGGGGGCGCCTATGGCTACACCTTC
CDR3 length: 19; V gene: TRBV5-1; J gene: TRBJ2-1; clone size: -; D gene: TRBD1; CDR3 protein: CASSLGDRGLPSSYNEQFF; CDR3 DNA: TGCGCCAGCAGCTTAGGTGACAGGGGATTACCGAGCTCCTACAATGAGCAGTTCTTC
CDR3 length: 15; V gene: TRBV28; J gene: TRBJ1-3; clone size: few; D gene: TRBD1; CDR3 protein: CASSPRTGSGNTIYF; CDR3 DNA: TGTGCCAGCAGTCCCCGGACAGGGTCTGGAAACACCATATATTTT
CDR3 length: 15; V gene: TRBV4-1; J gene: TRBJ2-7; clone size: -; D gene: TRBD2; CDR3 protein: CASSPGLAGGYEQYF; CDR3 DNA: TGCGCCAGCAGCCCGGGACTAGCGGGAGGCTACGAGCAGTACTTC
CDR3 length: 15; V gene: TRBV7-2; J gene: TRBJ1-5; clone size: -; D gene: TRBD1; CDR3 protein: CASRRTGDSNQPQHF; CDR3 DNA: TGTGCCAGCAGAAGAACAGGGGATAGCAATCAGCCCCAGCATTTT
CDR3 length: 14; V gene: TRBV29-1; J gene: TRBJ2-7; clone size: -; D gene: TRBD1; CDR3 protein: CSVGGTGLPYEQYF; CDR3 DNA: TGCAGCGTTGGCGGGACAGGTCTACCCTACGAGCAGTACTTC
CDR3 length: 13; V gene: TRBV29-1; J gene: TRBJ2-7; clone size: -; D gene: -; CDR3 protein: CSVERQGTYEQYF; CDR3 DNA: TGCAGCGTTGAGAGGCAGGGCACCTACGAGCAGTACTTC
CDR3 length: 15; V gene: TRBV7-7; J gene: TRBJ2-5; clone size: -; D gene: TRBD1; CDR3 protein: CASSLSRDRGQTQYF; CDR3 DNA: TGTGCTAGCAGCTTATCCCGGGACAGGGGTCAGACCCAGTACTTC
CDR3 length: 13; V gene: TRBV5-1; J gene: TRBJ2-7; clone size: few; D gene: -; CDR3 protein: CASSSLQGSEQYF; CDR3 DNA: TGCGCCAGCAGCTCATTACAGGGCAGCGAGCAGTACTTC
CDR3 length: 13; V gene: TRBV30; J gene: TRBJ2-3; clone size: few; D gene: TRBD2; CDR3 protein: CAAASGEVDTQYF; CDR3 DNA: TGTGCCGCAGCTAGCGGGGAGGTAGATACGCAGTATTTT
CDR3 length: 16; V gene: TRBV27; J gene: TRBJ2-3; clone size: -; D gene: -; CDR3 protein: CASSFRTDTSTDTQYF; CDR3 DNA: TGTGCCAGCAGTTTCCGGACAGACACTAGCACAGATACGCAGTATTTT
CDR3 length: 12; V gene: TRBV30; J gene: TRBJ2-7; clone size: -; D gene: -; CDR3 protein: CAWNALTYEQYF; CDR3 DNA: TGTGCCTGGAATGCCCTAACCTACGAGCAGTACTTC
CDR3 length: 15; V gene: TRBV10-3; J gene: TRBJ2-3; clone size: -; D gene: TRBD1; CDR3 protein: CAISKQGAGTDTQYF; CDR3 DNA: TGTGCCATCAGTAAACAGGGGGCCGGCACAGATACGCAGTATTTT
CDR3 length: 15; V gene: TRBV6-5; J gene: TRBJ2-5; clone size: -; D gene: -; CDR3 protein: CASRRTGGSQETQYF; CDR3 DNA: TGTGCCAGCAGACGTACTGGGGGGAGCCAAGAGACCCAGTACTTC
CDR3 length: 17; V gene: TRBV29-1; J gene: TRBJ2-5; clone size: few; D gene: TRBD2; CDR3 protein: CSAQKTVAGVGGETQYF; CDR3 DNA: TGCAGCGCCCAGAAAACGGTAGCGGGAGTAGGAGGAGAGACCCAGTACTTC
CDR3 length: 15; V gene: TRBV5-1; J gene: TRBJ2-2; clone size: -; D gene: -; CDR3 protein: CASSLMGPETGELFF; CDR3 DNA: TGCGCCAGCAGCTTGATGGGGCCAGAAACCGGGGAGCTGTTTTTT
CDR3 length: 16; V gene: TRBV6-5; J gene: TRBJ2-7; clone size: -; D gene: TRBD2; CDR3 protein: CASSYSHGGGSYEQYF; CDR3 DNA: TGTGCCAGCAGTTACAGTCATGGGGGGGGCTCCTACGAGCAGTACTTC
CDR3 length: 19; V gene: TRBV19; J gene: TRBJ1-5; clone size: -; D gene: TRBD1; CDR3 protein: CASSIDQSKGAGYWQPQHF; CDR3 DNA: TGTGCCAGTAGTATAGATCAGTCAAAGGGGGCGGGATACTGGCAGCCCCAGCATTTT
CDR3 length: 13; V gene: TRBV5-8; J gene: TRBJ2-3; clone size: once; D gene: -; CDR3 protein: CASSFRLTDTQYF; CDR3 DNA: TGTGCCAGCAGCTTCAGACTTACAGATACGCAGTATTTT
CDR3 length: 14; V gene: TRBV7-2; J gene: TRBJ2-2; clone size: -; D gene: TRBD1; CDR3 protein: CASIKTGKTGELFF; CDR3 DNA: TGTGCCAGCATTAAGACAGGGAAGACCGGGGAGCTGTTTTTT
CDR3 length: 8; V gene: TRBV2; J gene: TRBJ1-3; clone size: -; D gene: TRBD1; CDR3 protein: CASSWDRF; CDR3 DNA: TGTGCCAGCAGTTGGGACAGGTTT
CDR3 length: 14; V gene: TRBV19; J gene: TRBJ1-2; clone size: -; D gene: -; CDR3 protein: CASSPTVNGYGYTF; CDR3 DNA: TGTGCCAGTAGCCCCACAGTGAACGGCTATGGCTACACCTTC
CDR3 length: 14; V gene: TRBV28; J gene: TRBJ2-3; clone size: once; D gene: -; CDR3 protein: CASTPGQNTDTQYF; CDR3 DNA: TGTGCCAGCACCCCGGGACAAAACACAGATACGCAGTATTTT
CDR3 length: 18; V gene: TRBV4-1; J gene: TRBJ2-1; clone size: -; D gene: TRBD2; CDR3 protein: CASSQGLAGTFTGNEQFF; CDR3 DNA: TGCGCCAGCAGCCAAGGACTAGCGGGAACCTTCACGGGCAATGAGCAGTTCTTC
CDR3 length: 14; V gene: TRBV7-9; J gene: TRBJ2-1; clone size: once; D gene: -; CDR3 protein: CASTPGTPNNEQFF; CDR3 DNA: TGTGCCAGCACCCCCGGGACTCCCAACAATGAGCAGTTCTTC
CDR3 length: 16; V gene: TRBV6-6; J gene: TRBJ2-1; clone size: -; D gene: TRBD1; CDR3 protein: CASSYPSGTGRDEQFF; CDR3 DNA: TGTGCCAGCAGTTACCCCTCTGGGACAGGGAGGGATGAGCAGTTCTTC
CDR3 length: 16; V gene: TRBV6-6; J gene: TRBJ1-5; clone size: -; D gene: -; CDR3 protein: CASNFEAGVLGQPQHF; CDR3 DNA: TGTGCCAGCAATTTCGAGGCGGGGGTCTTGGGGCAGCCCCAGCATTTT
CDR3 length: 17; V gene: TRBV10-1; J gene: TRBJ2-3; clone size: few; D gene: TRBD1; CDR3 protein: CASSESGRGPSTDTQYF; CDR3 DNA: TGCGCCAGCAGTGAGTCGGGCAGGGGGCCTAGTACAGATACGCAGTATTTT
CDR3 length: 13; V gene: TRBV5-1; J gene: TRBJ1-2; clone size: -; D gene: TRBD1; CDR3 protein: CASSPQGEYGYTF; CDR3 DNA: TGCGCCAGCAGCCCCCAGGGGGAATATGGCTACACCTTC
CDR3 length: 13; V gene: TRBV7-2; J gene: TRBJ1-3; clone size: few; D gene: -; CDR3 protein: CASSGHAQNTIYF; CDR3 DNA: TGTGCCAGCAGCGGACACGCACAAAACACCATATATTTT
CDR3 length: 15; V gene: TRBV5-1; J gene: TRBJ1-5; clone size: few; D gene: -; CDR3 protein: CASSPGEFSNQPQHF; CDR3 DNA: TGCGCCAGCAGCCCAGGGGAATTTAGCAATCAGCCCCAGCATTTT
CDR3 length: 15; V gene: TRBV23-1; J gene: TRBJ1-5; clone size: once; D gene: -; CDR3 protein: CATTHLSRSIRTQHF; CDR3 DNA: TGCGCCACCACCCACCTTAGTCGGTCAATCAGGACCCAGCATTTT
CDR3 length: 13; V gene: TRBV6-4; J gene: TRBJ2-3; clone size: once; D gene: TRBD2; CDR3 protein: CASSRTSVDTQYF; CDR3 DNA: TGTGCCAGCAGCAGGACTAGCGTAGATACGCAGTATTTT
CDR3 length: 13; V gene: TRBV4-2; J gene: TRBJ1-2; clone size: once; D gene: -; CDR3 protein: CASSQDYEPYYTF; CDR3 DNA: TGTGCCAGCAGCCAAGATTACGAACCCTACTACACCTTC
CDR3 length: 14; V gene: TRBV30; J gene: TRBJ1-1; clone size: -; D gene: TRBD1; CDR3 protein: CAWTPGGYNTEAFF; CDR3 DNA: TGTGCCTGGACCCCAGGGGGCTATAACACTGAAGCTTTCTTT
CDR3 length: 13; V gene: TRBV28; J gene: TRBJ1-3; clone size: -; D gene: -; CDR3 protein: CASHAQVGDTIYF; CDR3 DNA: TGTGCCAGCCATGCCCAGGTCGGGGACACCATATATTTT
CDR3 length: 15; V gene: TRBV7-9; J gene: TRBJ2-7; clone size: -; D gene: -; CDR3 protein: CASSLARGLRYEQYF; CDR3 DNA: TGTGCCAGCAGCTTAGCCAGGGGCCTTAGGTACGAGCAGTACTTC
CDR3 length: 16; V gene: TRBV9; J gene: TRBJ2-1; clone size: -; D gene: -; CDR3 protein: CASSVAGGGTYNEQFF; CDR3 DNA: TGTGCCAGCAGCGTAGCCGGGGGAGGTACCTACAATGAGCAGTTCTTC
CDR3 length: 14; V gene: TRBV7-9; J gene: TRBJ1-1; clone size: once; D gene: -; CDR3 protein: CASSSTTANTEAFF; CDR3 DNA: TGTGCCAGCAGCTCCACCACAGCGAACACTGAAGCTTTCTTT
CDR3 length: 15; V gene: TRBV6-5; J gene: TRBJ1-1; clone size: -; D gene: -; CDR3 protein: CASRSTVFSNTEAFF; CDR3 DNA: TGTGCCAGCAGGTCTACCGTCTTTTCGAACACTGAAGCTTTCTTT
CDR3 length: 19; V gene: TRBV10-3; J gene: TRBJ1-5; clone size: -; D gene: TRBD1; CDR3 protein: CAISESVAGGPYSNQPQHF; CDR3 DNA: TGTGCCATCAGTGAGTCCGTGGCAGGGGGGCCATATAGCAATCAGCCCCAGCATTTT
CDR3 length: 15; V gene: TRBV5-6; J gene: TRBJ1-5; clone size: -; D gene: -; CDR3 protein: CASSLGSVSNQPQHF; CDR3 DNA: TGTGCCAGCAGCTTGGGCTCAGTTAGCAATCAGCCCCAGCATTTT